This T cell receptor (beta chain) emerged from a study of CD4 and CD8 cells across lung adenocarcinoma regions. The patients had localized lung adenocarcinoma, a non-small cell subtype. TCRdb redid the calling of the PCR reads with MiXCR, one entry per CDR3 protein. The repertoire has about 23,000 distinct CDR3 sequences, more than 45% of them found once; the top ten carry roughly a fifth. Germline lookup yields CDR1 MGHRA and CDR2 YSYEKL. V lost 0 bases, J lost 0 bases, and 2 bases stayed unmatched. The CDR3 totals 16 residues. The chain joins TRBV4-1 to TRBJ2-3, with 8 bases lining up with TRBD2. The sample comprised CD4+ T cells from the center of a lung tumor. The TCR was taken from a male donor with lung adenocarcinoma. The CD4 and CD8 labels of this study may be unreliable. CDR3 coding DNA: TGCGCCAGCAGCCAAGAAGGCGGGAGGAGCACAGATACGCAGTATTTT. This encodes CASSQEGGRSTDTQYF.